This T cell receptor beta chain was sequenced in a study of cytomegalovirus exposure and HLA in healthy donors. Whole-study findings and limits: It was shown in a later analysis that HLA-associated TCR beta chains were more clonally expanded than other, equally common chains.

Trimming pared 0 bases from V and 0 bases from J, leaving 12 bases between. Germline values: CDR1 LGHNA, CDR2 YNFKEQ. This CDR3 has 17 residues. This clone is a singleton in its sample. Antigen specificity is unknown. PCR used 60 Vbeta primers and 13 Jbeta primers. Sequenced by immunoSEQ multiplex PCR; TCRdb stores in-frame clones only, minus some. The table has under 95,000 clones, roughly 80% seen once. This clonotype was sampled from a man aged 35-49 years in good health and CMV-seronegative. The rearrangement links TRBV4-2 to TRBJ2-1, with TRBD2 as a possible D gene (5 bases). Sequences were obtained from PBMCs. CDR3 sequence: CASSQESGLGSYNEQFF. The CDR3 DNA is TGTGCCAGCAGCCAAGAAAGCGGCCTGGGCTCCTACAATGAGCAGTTCTTC.